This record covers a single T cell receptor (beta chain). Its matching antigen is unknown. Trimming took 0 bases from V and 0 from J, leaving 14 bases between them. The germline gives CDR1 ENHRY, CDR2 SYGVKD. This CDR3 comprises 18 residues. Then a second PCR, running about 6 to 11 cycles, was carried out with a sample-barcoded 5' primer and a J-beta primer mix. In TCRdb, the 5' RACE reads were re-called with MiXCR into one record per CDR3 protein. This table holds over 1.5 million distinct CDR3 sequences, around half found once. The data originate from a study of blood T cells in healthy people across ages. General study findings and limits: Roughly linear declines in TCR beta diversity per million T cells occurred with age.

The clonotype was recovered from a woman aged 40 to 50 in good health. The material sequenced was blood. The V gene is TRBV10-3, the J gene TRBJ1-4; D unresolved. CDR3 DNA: TGTGCCATCAGTGAGTCGAACAGAAATCCTGCAACTAATGAAAAACTGTTTTTT. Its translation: CAISESNRNPATNEKLFF.